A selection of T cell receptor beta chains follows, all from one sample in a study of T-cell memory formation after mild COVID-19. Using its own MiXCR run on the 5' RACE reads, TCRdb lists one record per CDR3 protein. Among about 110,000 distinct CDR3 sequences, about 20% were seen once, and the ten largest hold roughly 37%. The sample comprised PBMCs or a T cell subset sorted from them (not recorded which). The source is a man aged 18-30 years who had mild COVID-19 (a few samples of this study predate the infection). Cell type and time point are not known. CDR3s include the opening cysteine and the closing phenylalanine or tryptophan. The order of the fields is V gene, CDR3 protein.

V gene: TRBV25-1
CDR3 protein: CASSDPPEQYF

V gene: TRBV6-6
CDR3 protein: CASSYQRDSYGYTF

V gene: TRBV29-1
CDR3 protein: CSGTRASGGNTQYF

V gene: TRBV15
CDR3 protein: CATSSSLSRAGELFF

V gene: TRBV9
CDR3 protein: CASSVGGVLTYEQYF

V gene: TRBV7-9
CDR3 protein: CASSAPGPLGGNTIYF

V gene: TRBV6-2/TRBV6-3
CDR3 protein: CASSKFSYEQYF

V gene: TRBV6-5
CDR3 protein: CASSSMDGGKEQYF

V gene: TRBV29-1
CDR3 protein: CSVAAGEEQYF

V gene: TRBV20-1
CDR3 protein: CSASRRDSYEQFF

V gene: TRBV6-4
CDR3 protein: CASRRTSGGVREQFF

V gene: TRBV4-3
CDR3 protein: CASSQDISGGWYEQYF

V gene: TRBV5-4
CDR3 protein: CASSSPYRDTTGELFF

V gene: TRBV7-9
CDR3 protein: CASRQGAAGGTGELFF

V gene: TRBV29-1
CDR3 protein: CSVGGGTATQYEQYF

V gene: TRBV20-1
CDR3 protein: CSARDLVNTEAFF

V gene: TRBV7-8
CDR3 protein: CASSLGHLNQPQHF

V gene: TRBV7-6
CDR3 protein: CASSPLPGTGHLTDTQYF

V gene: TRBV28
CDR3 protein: CASSGGAPGSTDTQYF

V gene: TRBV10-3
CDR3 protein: CAISERGQGGQPQHF